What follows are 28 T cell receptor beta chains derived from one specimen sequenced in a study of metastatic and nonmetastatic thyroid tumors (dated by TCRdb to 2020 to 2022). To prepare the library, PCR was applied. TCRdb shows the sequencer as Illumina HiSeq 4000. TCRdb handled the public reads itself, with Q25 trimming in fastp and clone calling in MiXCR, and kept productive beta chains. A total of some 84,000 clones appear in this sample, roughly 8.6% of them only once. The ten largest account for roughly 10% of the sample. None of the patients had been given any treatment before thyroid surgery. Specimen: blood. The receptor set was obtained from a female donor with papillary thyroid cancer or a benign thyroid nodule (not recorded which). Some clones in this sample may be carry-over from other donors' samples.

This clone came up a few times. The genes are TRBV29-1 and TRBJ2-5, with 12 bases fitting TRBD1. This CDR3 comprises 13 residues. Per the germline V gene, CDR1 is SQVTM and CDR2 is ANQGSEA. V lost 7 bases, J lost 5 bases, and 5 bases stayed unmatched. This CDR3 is CSAGTGGGETQYF. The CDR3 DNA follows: TGCAGCGCCGGGACAGGGGGCGGGGAGACCCAGTACTTC.

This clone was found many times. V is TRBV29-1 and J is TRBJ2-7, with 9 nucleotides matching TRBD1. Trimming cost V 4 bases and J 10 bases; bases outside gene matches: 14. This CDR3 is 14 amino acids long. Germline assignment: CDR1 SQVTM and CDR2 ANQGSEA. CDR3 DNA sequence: TGCAGCGTTGGAGCCGGACAGGGGCCTTTCCTACAGTACTTC. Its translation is CSVGAGQGPFLQYF.

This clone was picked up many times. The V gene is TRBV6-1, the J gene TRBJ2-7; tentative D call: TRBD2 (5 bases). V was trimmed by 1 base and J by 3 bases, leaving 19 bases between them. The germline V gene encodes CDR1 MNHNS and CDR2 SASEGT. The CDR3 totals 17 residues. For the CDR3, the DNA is TGTGCCAGCAGTGAAGACCCCCTCCTAGCTTGGGACTACGAGCAGTACTTC. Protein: CASSEDPLLAWDYEQYF.

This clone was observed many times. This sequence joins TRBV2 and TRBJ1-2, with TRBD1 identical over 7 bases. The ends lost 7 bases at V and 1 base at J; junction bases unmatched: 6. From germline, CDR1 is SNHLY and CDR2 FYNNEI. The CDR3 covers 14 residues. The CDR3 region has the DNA TGTGCCAGCAAACGGACAGGCGTTAACTATGGCTACACCTTC. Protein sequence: CASKRTGVNYGYTF.

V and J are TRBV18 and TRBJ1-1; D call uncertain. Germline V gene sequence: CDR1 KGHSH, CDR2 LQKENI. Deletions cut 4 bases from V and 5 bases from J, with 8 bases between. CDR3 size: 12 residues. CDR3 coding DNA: TGTGCCAGCTCACGTGAGGAGACTGAAGCTTTCTTT. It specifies CASSREETEAFF.

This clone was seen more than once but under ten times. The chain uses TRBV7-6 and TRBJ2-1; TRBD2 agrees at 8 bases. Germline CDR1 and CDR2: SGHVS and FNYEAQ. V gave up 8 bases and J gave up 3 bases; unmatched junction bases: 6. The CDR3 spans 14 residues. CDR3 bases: TGTGCCAGCGCGTTACGGGGGGGCTACAATGAGCAGTTCTTC. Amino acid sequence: CASALRGGYNEQFF. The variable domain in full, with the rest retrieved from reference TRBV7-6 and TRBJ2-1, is GAGVSQSPRYKVTKRGQDVALRCDPISGHVSLYWYRQALGQGPEFLTYFNYEAQQDKSGLPNDRFSAERPEGSISTLTIQRTEQRDSAMYRCASALRGGYNEQFFGPGTRLTVL.

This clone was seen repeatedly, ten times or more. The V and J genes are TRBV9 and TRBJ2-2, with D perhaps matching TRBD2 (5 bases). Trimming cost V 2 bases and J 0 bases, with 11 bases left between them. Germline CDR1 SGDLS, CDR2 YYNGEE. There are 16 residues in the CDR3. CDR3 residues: CASSVGESPNTGELFF. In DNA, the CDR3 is TGTGCCAGCAGCGTCGGGGAGTCCCCGAACACCGGGGAGCTGTTTTTT.

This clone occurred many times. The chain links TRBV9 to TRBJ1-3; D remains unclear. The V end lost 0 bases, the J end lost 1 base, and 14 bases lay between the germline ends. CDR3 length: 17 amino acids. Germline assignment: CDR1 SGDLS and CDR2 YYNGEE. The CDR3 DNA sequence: TGTGCCAGCAGCGTAGGGCTCCGGTGGAAATCTGGAAACACCATATATTTT. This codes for CASSVGLRWKSGNTIYF.

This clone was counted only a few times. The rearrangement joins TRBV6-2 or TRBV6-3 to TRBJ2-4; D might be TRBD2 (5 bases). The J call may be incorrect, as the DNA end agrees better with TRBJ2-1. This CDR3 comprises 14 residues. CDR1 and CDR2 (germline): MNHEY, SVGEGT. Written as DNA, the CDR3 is TGTGCCAGCAGTTACTCTATCCGGGGTTCTGAGCAGTTCTTC. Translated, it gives CASSYSIRGSEQFF.

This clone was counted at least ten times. The CDR3 nucleotides read TGTGCCAGCACGGGACAGGGAGACGGATCACCCCTCCACTTT. Protein sequence: CASTGQGDGSPLHF. The chain has TRBV2 and TRBJ1-6; 9 bases map to TRBD1. With 7 bases clipped from V and 10 bases from J, the junction kept 8 bases outside the gene matches. The CDR3 is 14 amino acids. Germline V CDR1 and CDR2: SNHLY, FYNNEI.

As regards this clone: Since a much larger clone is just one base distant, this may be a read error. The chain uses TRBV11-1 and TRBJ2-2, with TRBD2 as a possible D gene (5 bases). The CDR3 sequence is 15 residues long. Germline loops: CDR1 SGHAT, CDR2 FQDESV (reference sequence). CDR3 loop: CAGSLNLGLVGELFF. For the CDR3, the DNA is TGTGCCGGCAGCTTAAACCTCGGACTCGTCGGGGAGCTGTTTTTT.

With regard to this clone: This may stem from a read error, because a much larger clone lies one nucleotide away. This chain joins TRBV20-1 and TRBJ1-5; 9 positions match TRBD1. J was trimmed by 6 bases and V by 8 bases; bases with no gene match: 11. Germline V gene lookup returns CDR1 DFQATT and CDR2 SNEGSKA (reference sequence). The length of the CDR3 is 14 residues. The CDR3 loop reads CSTATGGAGQPQHF. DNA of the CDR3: TGCAGTACTGCCACAGGGGGCGCGGGTCAGCCCCAGCATTTT.

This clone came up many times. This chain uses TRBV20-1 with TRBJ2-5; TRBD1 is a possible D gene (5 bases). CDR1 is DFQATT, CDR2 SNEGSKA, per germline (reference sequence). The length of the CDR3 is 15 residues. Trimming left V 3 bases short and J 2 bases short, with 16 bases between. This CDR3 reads CSASRVGPLQETQYF. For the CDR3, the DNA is TGCAGTGCTAGCAGGGTCGGGCCTCTACAAGAGACCCAGTACTTC.

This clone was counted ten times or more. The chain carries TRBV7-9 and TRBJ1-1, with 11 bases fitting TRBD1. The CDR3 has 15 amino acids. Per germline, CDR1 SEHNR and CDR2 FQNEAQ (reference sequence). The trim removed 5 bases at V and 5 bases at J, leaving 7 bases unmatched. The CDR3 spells CASSILGQGGTEAFF. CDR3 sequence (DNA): TGTGCCAGCAGCATCTTGGGACAGGGGGGGACTGAAGCTTTCTTT.

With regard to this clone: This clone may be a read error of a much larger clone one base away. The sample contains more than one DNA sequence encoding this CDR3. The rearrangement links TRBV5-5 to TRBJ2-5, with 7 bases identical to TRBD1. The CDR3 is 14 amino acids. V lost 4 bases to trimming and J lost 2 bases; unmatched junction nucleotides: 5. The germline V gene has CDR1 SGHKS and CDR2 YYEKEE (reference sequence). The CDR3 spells CASSPRTGQETQYF. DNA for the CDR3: TGTGCCAGCAGCCCTCGGACAGGACAAGAGACCCAGTACTTC.

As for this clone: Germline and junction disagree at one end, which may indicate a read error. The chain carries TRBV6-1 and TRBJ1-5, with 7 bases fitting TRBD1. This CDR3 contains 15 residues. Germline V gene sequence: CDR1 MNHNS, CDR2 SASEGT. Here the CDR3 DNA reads TGTGCCAGCAGAGCTGGGACAGCGACAAATCAGCCCCAGAATTTT. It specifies CASRAGTATNQPQNF.

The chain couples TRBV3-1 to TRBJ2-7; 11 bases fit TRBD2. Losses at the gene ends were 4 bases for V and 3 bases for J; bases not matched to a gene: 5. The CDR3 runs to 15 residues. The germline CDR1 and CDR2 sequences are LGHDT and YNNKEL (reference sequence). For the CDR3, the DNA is TGTGCCAGCAGCCGTTCTAGCGGGGGGTTCTACGAGCAGTACTTC. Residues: CASSRSSGGFYEQYF.

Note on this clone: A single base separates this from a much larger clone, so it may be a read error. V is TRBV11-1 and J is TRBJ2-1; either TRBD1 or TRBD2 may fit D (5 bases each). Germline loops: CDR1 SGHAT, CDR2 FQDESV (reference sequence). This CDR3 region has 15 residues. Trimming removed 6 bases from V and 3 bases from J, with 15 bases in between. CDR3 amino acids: CASSSGLRGYNEQFF. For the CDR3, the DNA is TGTGCCAGCAGTTCCGGATTGAGGGGCTACAATGAGCAGTTCTTC.

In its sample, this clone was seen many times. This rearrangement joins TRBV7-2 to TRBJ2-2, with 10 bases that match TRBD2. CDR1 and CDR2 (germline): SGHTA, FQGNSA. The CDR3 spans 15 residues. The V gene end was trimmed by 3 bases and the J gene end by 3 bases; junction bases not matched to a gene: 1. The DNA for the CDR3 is TGTGCCAGCAGCTTGACTAGCGGGTACACCGGGGAGCTGTTTTTT. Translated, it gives CASSLTSGYTGELFF.

As DNA, the CDR3 is TGCAGTGCTAGAGTTAGGCTAGCCCTCTTAGGCAATGAGCAGTTCTTC. It encodes CSARVRLALLGNEQFF. The chain uses TRBV20-1 and TRBJ2-1, with a possible D match to TRBD2 (5 bases). Germline V gives CDR1 DFQATT, CDR2 SNEGSKA (reference sequence). The V and J ends lost 1 base and 6 bases respectively, with 19 bases between them. The CDR3 runs 16 residues.

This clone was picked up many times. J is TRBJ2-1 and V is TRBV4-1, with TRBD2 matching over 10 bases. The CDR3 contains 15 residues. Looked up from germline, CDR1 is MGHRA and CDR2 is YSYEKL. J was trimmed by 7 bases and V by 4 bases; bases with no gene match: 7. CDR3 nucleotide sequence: TGCGCCAGCAGCCCGAGCGGGGGGGCGGGGAATGAGCAGTTCTTC. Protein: CASSPSGGAGNEQFF.

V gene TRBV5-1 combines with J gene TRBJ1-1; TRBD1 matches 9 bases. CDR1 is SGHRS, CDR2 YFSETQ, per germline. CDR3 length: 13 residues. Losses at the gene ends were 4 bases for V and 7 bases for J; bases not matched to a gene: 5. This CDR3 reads CASSGTGGGEAFF. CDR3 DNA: TGCGCCAGCAGCGGAACAGGGGGCGGTGAAGCTTTCTTT.

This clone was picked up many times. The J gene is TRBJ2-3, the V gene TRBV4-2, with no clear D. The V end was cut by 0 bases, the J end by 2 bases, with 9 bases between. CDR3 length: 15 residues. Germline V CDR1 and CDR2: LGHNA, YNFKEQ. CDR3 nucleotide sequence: TGTGCCAGCAGCCAAGACTATGGTTCCACAGATACGCAGTATTTT. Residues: CASSQDYGSTDTQYF.

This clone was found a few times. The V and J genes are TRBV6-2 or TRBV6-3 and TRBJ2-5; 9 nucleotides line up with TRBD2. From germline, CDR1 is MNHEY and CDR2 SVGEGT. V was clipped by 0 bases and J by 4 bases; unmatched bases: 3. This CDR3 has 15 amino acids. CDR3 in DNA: TGTGCCAGCAGTTACTCTGCGGGGGGGCCAGAGACCCAGTACTTC. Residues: CASSYSAGGPETQYF.

CDR3 in amino acids: CASSHRTSGGLGNEQFF. CDR3 sequence (DNA): TGTGCCAGCAGCCACCGGACTAGCGGGGGGCTGGGGAATGAGCAGTTCTTC. The gene calls are TRBV3-1 and TRBJ2-1; TRBD2 matches 14 bases. Germline V gene sequence: CDR1 LGHDT, CDR2 YNNKEL (reference sequence). The J segment lost 7 bases and the V segment lost 3 bases, leaving 8 bases of the junction unmatched. The CDR3 consists of 17 residues.

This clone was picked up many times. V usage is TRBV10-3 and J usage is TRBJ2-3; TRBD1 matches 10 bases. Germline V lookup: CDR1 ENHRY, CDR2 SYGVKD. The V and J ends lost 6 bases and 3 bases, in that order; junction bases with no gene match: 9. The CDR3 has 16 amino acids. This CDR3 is CAISDRADRGTDTQYF. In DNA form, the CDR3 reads TGTGCCATCAGCGATAGGGCGGACAGGGGGACAGATACGCAGTATTTT.

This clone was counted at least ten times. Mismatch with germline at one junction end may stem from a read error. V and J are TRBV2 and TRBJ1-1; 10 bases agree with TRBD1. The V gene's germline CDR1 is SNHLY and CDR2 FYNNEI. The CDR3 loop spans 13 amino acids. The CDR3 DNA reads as TGTGCCAGCAGGGAAGGGACAGGGGATGAAGCTTTCTTT. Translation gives CASREGTGDEAFF.

CDR3 region: CASSLRTGEAFF. CDR3 in DNA: TGTGCCAGCAGCTTGAGGACAGGGGAAGCTTTCTTT. This chain links TRBV5-6 with TRBJ1-1, with 8 bases identical to TRBD1. The CDR3 sequence is 12 residues long. Germline CDR1 is SGHDT and CDR2 is YYEEEE. With 1 base clipped from V and 8 bases from J, the junction kept 1 base outside the gene matches.